This T cell receptor beta chain was identified in a study of T cell responses to AZD1222 COVID-19 vaccine. Study conclusions and caveats: At study baseline, merely several AZD1222 recipients were seropositive.

This CDR3 is 15 amino acids long. Looked up from germline, CDR1 is SGHRS and CDR2 is YFSETQ. Trimming pared 0 bases from V and 0 bases from J, leaving 6 bases between. The assay was immunoSEQ multiplex PCR, and TCRdb's table has in-frame clones only and misses some. The sample yields around 87,000 clones, more than 75% seen once. As concerns this clone: What it recognizes is unknown.

Source: peripheral blood, taken on day 0 of AZD1222 vaccination. The chain employs TRBV5-1 and TRBJ2-2; D remains ambiguous. The clonotype was recovered from an adult in good health. CDR3 sequence (DNA): TGCGCCAGCAGCTTGGACACTTCGAACACCGGGGAGCTGTTTTTT. This gives the protein CASSLDTSNTGELFF.